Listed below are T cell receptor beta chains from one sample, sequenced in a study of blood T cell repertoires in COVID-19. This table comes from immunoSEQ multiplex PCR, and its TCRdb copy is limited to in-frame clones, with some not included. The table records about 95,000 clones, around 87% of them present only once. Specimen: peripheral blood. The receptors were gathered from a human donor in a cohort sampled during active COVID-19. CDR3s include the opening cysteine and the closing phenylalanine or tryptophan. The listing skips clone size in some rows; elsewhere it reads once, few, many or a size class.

CDR3aa: CASSLTETGPYEQYF
j_gene: TRBJ2-7
v_gene: TRBV11-1
abundance: few

CDR3aa: CASSPTSGGTFNTGELFF
j_gene: TRBJ2-2
v_gene: TRBV18
abundance: -

CDR3aa: CASSQGSYEQYF
j_gene: TRBJ2-7
v_gene: TRBV4-1
abundance: -

CDR3aa: CASSLAPYEQYF
j_gene: TRBJ2-7
v_gene: TRBV13
abundance: -

CDR3aa: CASRLHGVREDTQYF
j_gene: TRBJ2-3
v_gene: TRBV19
abundance: -

CDR3aa: CASSFIAGADSYEQYF
j_gene: TRBJ2-7
v_gene: TRBV11-2
abundance: few

CDR3aa: CASRQTGTGELFF
j_gene: TRBJ2-2
v_gene: TRBV5-6
abundance: -

CDR3aa: CASSFNLRPLHF
j_gene: TRBJ1-6
v_gene: TRBV12-3/TRBV12-4
abundance: -

CDR3aa: CSASGTGGTGELFF
j_gene: TRBJ2-2
v_gene: TRBV20-1
abundance: few

CDR3aa: CASSLANGATNEKLFF
j_gene: TRBJ1-4
v_gene: TRBV5-1
abundance: -

CDR3aa: CASSLVASGAYEQYF
j_gene: TRBJ2-7
v_gene: TRBV5-4
abundance: -

CDR3aa: CASSQGDSRGYTF
j_gene: TRBJ1-2
v_gene: TRBV18
abundance: -

CDR3aa: CASSIGGHAGSAGELFF
j_gene: TRBJ2-2
v_gene: TRBV19
abundance: -

CDR3aa: CASSSPGRRGVDEQYF
j_gene: TRBJ2-7
v_gene: TRBV7-9
abundance: -

CDR3aa: CASRLPGTGSQPQHF
j_gene: TRBJ1-5
v_gene: TRBV28
abundance: -

CDR3aa: CASSFGESNEKLFF
j_gene: TRBJ1-4
v_gene: TRBV5-1
abundance: -

CDR3aa: CASRPNRVSSSPLHF
j_gene: TRBJ1-6
v_gene: TRBV6-5
abundance: -

CDR3aa: CASSLGLATDTQYF
j_gene: TRBJ2-3
v_gene: TRBV5-1
abundance: once

CDR3aa: CASSFFGNTIYF
j_gene: TRBJ1-3
v_gene: TRBV12-3/TRBV12-4
abundance: few

CDR3aa: CASSQFVGLSGNTIYF
j_gene: TRBJ1-3
v_gene: TRBV4-1
abundance: -

CDR3aa: CASSRRGGNTDTQYF
j_gene: TRBJ2-3
v_gene: TRBV5-6
abundance: once

CDR3aa: CASIRGGVGSNQPQHF
j_gene: TRBJ1-5
v_gene: TRBV28
abundance: -

CDR3aa: CASSLDSGNYGYTF
j_gene: TRBJ1-2
v_gene: TRBV5-5
abundance: -

CDR3aa: CASSLWTGSGETQYF
j_gene: TRBJ2-5
v_gene: TRBV14
abundance: -

CDR3aa: CASSFSSGNTIYF
j_gene: TRBJ1-3
v_gene: TRBV6-6
abundance: once

CDR3aa: CASSSGGVAGSYNEQFF
j_gene: TRBJ2-1
v_gene: TRBV9
abundance: -

CDR3aa: CASNNARQNTGELFF
j_gene: TRBJ2-2
v_gene: TRBV19
abundance: once

CDR3aa: CSVLRGPNYGYTF
j_gene: TRBJ1-2
v_gene: TRBV29-1
abundance: -

CDR3aa: CASTIQDSGEKLFF
j_gene: TRBJ1-4
v_gene: TRBV18
abundance: -

CDR3aa: CASSWAGQGNTGELFF
j_gene: TRBJ2-2
v_gene: TRBV19
abundance: -

CDR3aa: CASSDQGATFNEQFF
j_gene: TRBJ2-1
v_gene: TRBV16
abundance: -

CDR3aa: CASSEQGNGSPLHF
j_gene: TRBJ1-6
v_gene: TRBV25-1
abundance: -

CDR3aa: CASSVGASQPQHF
j_gene: TRBJ1-5
v_gene: TRBV9
abundance: -

CDR3aa: CASSLVYGEKLFF
j_gene: TRBJ1-4
v_gene: TRBV4-1
abundance: -

CDR3aa: CASSEALFVGYEQYF
j_gene: TRBJ2-7
v_gene: TRBV6-1
abundance: -

CDR3aa: CASSPRGLNTEAFF
j_gene: TRBJ1-1
v_gene: TRBV6-5
abundance: once

CDR3aa: CAWRGGPGPLHF
j_gene: TRBJ1-6
v_gene: TRBV30
abundance: -

CDR3aa: CAWTGRGVTDTQYF
j_gene: TRBJ2-3
v_gene: TRBV30
abundance: -

CDR3aa: CASSFDYQPQHF
j_gene: TRBJ1-5
v_gene: TRBV6-5
abundance: -

CDR3aa: CASSLRTGGPETQYF
j_gene: TRBJ2-5
v_gene: TRBV5-1
abundance: -

CDR3aa: CASNRGLTYEQYF
j_gene: TRBJ2-7
v_gene: TRBV5-8
abundance: -

CDR3aa: CASSLQGGGSPLHF
j_gene: TRBJ1-6
v_gene: TRBV19
abundance: -

CDR3aa: CAWSMWGGEKLFF
j_gene: TRBJ1-4
v_gene: TRBV30
abundance: -

CDR3aa: CASRAGGYTGELFF
j_gene: TRBJ2-2
v_gene: TRBV19
abundance: -

CDR3aa: CASAPGESSNQPQHF
j_gene: TRBJ1-5
v_gene: TRBV18
abundance: -

CDR3aa: CASTRQGVPYEQYF
j_gene: TRBJ2-7
v_gene: TRBV28
abundance: -

CDR3aa: CASSLYTRSSGANVLTF
j_gene: TRBJ2-6
v_gene: TRBV7-3
abundance: -

CDR3aa: CATSRTPGLAGIQETQYF
j_gene: TRBJ2-5
v_gene: TRBV15
abundance: -

CDR3aa: CASSLNPGLAVQPGELFF
j_gene: TRBJ2-2
v_gene: TRBV11-2
abundance: -

CDR3aa: CASSEAFFSGIF
j_gene: TRBJ2-7
v_gene: TRBV2
abundance: -

CDR3aa: CASRGSGFYGYTF
j_gene: TRBJ1-2
v_gene: TRBV19
abundance: -

CDR3aa: CASSSRGGARTGELFF
j_gene: TRBJ2-2
v_gene: TRBV9
abundance: -

CDR3aa: CASSLDRGSSPLHF
j_gene: TRBJ1-6
v_gene: TRBV5-1
abundance: -

CDR3aa: CASSADRGNQPQHF
j_gene: TRBJ1-5
v_gene: TRBV2
abundance: -

CDR3aa: CASSNSRETQYF
j_gene: TRBJ2-5
v_gene: TRBV6-2/TRBV6-3
abundance: -